This T cell receptor (beta chain) was profiled in a study of blood T cells in healthy people across ages. Next came a second PCR, run for about 6 to 12 cycles, which used a sample-barcoded 5' primer along with a J-beta primer mix. TCRdb redid the calling of the 5' RACE reads with MiXCR, one entry per CDR3 protein. The sample carries around 2 million distinct CDR3 sequences, about two fifths recorded once. Study-level findings and limits: Unsorted PBMC input precluded a conclusive naive versus antigen-experienced comparison.

Per sample, no less than 5.5 micrograms of total RNA were extracted. J lost 3 bases, V lost 5 bases, and 4 bases had no gene match. Germline loops: CDR1 MNHEY, CDR2 SVGAGI. The CDR3 length is 13 residues. This clonotype has just a few counts. Its specificity is not known. The J gene is TRBJ2-7, the V gene TRBV6-5; TRBD2 matches 7 bases. The sequence was collected from a human donor in good health. Sequenced sample: blood. CDR3 protein: CASSRDYGYEQYF. The CDR3 nucleotides read TGTGCCAGCAGTCGGGACTATGGCTACGAGCAGTACTTC.